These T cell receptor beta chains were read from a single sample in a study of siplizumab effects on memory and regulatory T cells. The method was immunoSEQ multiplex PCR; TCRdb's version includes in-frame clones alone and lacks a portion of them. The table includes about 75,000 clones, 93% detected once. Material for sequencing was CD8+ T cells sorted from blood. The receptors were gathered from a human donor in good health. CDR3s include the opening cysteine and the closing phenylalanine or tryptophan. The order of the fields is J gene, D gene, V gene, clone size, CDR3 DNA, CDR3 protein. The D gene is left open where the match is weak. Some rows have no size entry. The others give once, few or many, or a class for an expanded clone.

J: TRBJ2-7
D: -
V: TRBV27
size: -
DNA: TGTGCCAGCAGTTTACCGTCCTACGAGCAGTACTTC
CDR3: CASSLPSYEQYF

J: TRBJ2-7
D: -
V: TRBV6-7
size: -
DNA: TGTGCCAGCACTCCGCCGGGACAACACCCATTTTACGAGCAGTACTTC
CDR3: CASTPPGQHPFYEQYF

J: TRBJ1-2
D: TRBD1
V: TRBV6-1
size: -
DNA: TGTGCCAGCACCGTTGGACAGGCCGCCGGGAATGGCTACACCTTC
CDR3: CASTVGQAAGNGYTF

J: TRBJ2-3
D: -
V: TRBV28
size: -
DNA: TGTGCCAGCAGTGTCTCAGGGGAGGGGATATCCACAGATACGCAGTATTTT
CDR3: CASSVSGEGISTDTQYF

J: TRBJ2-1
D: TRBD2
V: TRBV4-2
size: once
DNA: TGTGCCAGCAGCCCACTAGCGGATGAGCAGTTCTTC
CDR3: CASSPLADEQFF

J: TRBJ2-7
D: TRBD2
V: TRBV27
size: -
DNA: TGTGCCAGCAGTTTTACGACTAGCGGGGCCCTATCCTACGAGCAGTACTTC
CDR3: CASSFTTSGALSYEQYF

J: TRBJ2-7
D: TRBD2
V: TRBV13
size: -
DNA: TGTGCCAGCAGCTTAGGTCTTGGGCTAGCGGGGAGCGAGCAGTACTTC
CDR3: CASSLGLGLAGSEQYF

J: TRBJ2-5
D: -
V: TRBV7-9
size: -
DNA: TGTGCCAGCAGCGAACATCAGGGCCCATGGACCCAGTACTTC
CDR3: CASSEHQGPWTQYF

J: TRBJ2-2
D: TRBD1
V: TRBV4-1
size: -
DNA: TGCGCCAGCAGCCAAGACAGGGGGCCCGGGGAGCTGTTTTTT
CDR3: CASSQDRGPGELFF

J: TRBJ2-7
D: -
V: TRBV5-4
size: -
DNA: TGTGCCAGCAGCCAAGACAGTTACGAGCAGTACTTC
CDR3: CASSQDSYEQYF

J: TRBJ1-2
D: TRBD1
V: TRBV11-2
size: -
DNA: TGTGCCAGCAGCTTAGACCCGCAGACAGGGGATAACTATGGCTACACCTTC
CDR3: CASSLDPQTGDNYGYTF

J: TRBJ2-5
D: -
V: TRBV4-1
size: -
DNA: TGCGCCAGCAGCCAGGTGGTATTGGCTACTGAGACCCAGTACTTC
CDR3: CASSQVVLATETQYF

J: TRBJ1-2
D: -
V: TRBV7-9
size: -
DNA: TGTGCCAGCAGCTCCTCCGGCAAGGGGGACAACCATGGCTACACCTTC
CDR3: CASSSSGKGDNHGYTF

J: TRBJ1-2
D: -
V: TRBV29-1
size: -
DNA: TGCAGCGTTGTGGCGGGGGGGCCATATGGCTACACCTTC
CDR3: CSVVAGGPYGYTF

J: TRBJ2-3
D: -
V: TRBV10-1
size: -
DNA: TGCGCCAGCTCCGTGGTAGATTCAGATACGCAGTATTTT
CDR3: CASSVVDSDTQYF

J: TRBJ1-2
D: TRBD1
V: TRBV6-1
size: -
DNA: TGTGCCAGCAGTACGGACAGGTTTAACTATGGCTACACCTTC
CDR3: CASSTDRFNYGYTF

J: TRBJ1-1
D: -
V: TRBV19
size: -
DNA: TGTGCCAGTAGGCTGGGGAACACTGAAGCTTTCTTT
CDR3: CASRLGNTEAFF

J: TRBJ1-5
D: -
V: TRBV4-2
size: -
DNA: TGTGCCAGCAGCCAAGATTGGAACGATCAGCCCCAGCATTTT
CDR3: CASSQDWNDQPQHF

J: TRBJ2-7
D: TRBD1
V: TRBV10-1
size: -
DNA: TGCGCCAGCGCGACAGGGTCCTACGAGCAGTACTTC
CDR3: CASATGSYEQYF

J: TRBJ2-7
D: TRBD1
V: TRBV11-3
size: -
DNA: TGTGCCAGCAGCTTAGCTAGACAGGGGGTGGTCTACGAGCAGTACTTC
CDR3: CASSLARQGVVYEQYF

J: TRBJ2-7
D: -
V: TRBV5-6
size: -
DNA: TGTGCCAGCAGATGGAGCTCCTCCTACGAGCAGTACTTC
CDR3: CASRWSSSYEQYF

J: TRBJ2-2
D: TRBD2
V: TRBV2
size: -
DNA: TGTGCCACAACCGGGACTAGCGGGGGGATAAACACCGGGGAGCTGTTTTTT
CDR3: CATTGTSGGINTGELFF

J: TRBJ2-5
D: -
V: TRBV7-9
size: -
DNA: TGTGCCAGCAGCTTAACGTCCGCTGATGTGCCACAAGAGACCCAGTACTTC
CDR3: CASSLTSADVPQETQYF

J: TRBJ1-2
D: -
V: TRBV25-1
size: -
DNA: TGTGCCAGCAGTGACTGGGCGGATCACGTATTC
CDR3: CASSDWADHVF

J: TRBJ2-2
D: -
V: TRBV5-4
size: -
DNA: TGTGCCAGCAGCTCACACGGGTCCGGGGAGCTGTTTTTT
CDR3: CASSSHGSGELFF

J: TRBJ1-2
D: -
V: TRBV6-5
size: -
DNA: TGTGCCAGCAGTTCCTCGGGACACCTCAACTATGGCTACACCTTC
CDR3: CASSSSGHLNYGYTF

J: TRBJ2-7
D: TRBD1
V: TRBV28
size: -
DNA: TGTGCCAGCAGTTTCGGGACAGGGACCTACGAGCAGTACTTC
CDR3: CASSFGTGTYEQYF

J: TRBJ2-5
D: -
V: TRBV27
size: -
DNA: TGTGCCAGCAGTTTCTCGGGTTATAGCCAAGAGACCCAGTACTTC
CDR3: CASSFSGYSQETQYF

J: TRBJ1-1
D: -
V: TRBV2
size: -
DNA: TGTGCCAGCAAATGGGGGGGTGGGATGAACACTGAAGCTTTCTTT
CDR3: CASKWGGGMNTEAFF

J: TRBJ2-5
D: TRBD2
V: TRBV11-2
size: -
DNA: TGTGCCAGCAGATTCCCAGGACTAGCGGAAGAAGAGACCCAGTACTTC
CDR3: CASRFPGLAEEETQYF

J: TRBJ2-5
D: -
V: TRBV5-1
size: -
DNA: TGCGCCAGCAGTCCCGGGGAGGTCGGGATCGGGGAGACCCAGTACTTC
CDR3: CASSPGEVGIGETQYF

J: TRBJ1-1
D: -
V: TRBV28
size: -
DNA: TGTGCCAGCAGTCCCTCAGGCTTTGAAGCTTTCTTT
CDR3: CASSPSGFEAFF

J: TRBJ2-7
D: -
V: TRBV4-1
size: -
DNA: TGCGCCAGCAGCCAGACTAGCTCCTACGAGCAGTACTTC
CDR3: CASSQTSSYEQYF

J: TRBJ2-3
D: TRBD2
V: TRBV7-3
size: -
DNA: TGTGCCAGCAGCTCGTGGACTAGCGGGGGGCCCCACACAGATACGCAGTATTTT
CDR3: CASSSWTSGGPHTDTQYF

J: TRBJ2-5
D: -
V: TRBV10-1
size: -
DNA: TGCGCCAGCAGTGGGGCGACCCAGTACTTC
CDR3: CASSGATQYF

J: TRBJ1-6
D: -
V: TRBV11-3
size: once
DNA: TGTGCCAGCAGCTCCAGTAGGGCAGGCCCCTTTAATTCACCCCTCCACTTT
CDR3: CASSSSRAGPFNSPLHF

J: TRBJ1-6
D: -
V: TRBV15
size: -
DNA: TGTGCCACCAGCAGAGATCGAACTTTTAATTCACCCCTCCACTTT
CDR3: CATSRDRTFNSPLHF

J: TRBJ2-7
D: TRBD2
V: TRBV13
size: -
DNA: TGTGCCAGCAGCTTAGTAGCGGGGGTGGGCTACGAGCAGTACTTC
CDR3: CASSLVAGVGYEQYF

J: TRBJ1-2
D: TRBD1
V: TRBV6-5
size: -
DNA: TGTGCCAGCAGGTTTACAGGGGGCAGGGGCTACACCTTC
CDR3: CASRFTGGRGYTF

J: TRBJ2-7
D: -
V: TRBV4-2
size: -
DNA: TGTGCCAGCAGCCAAGATGGAGGGGGCTACGAGCAGTACTTC
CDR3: CASSQDGGGYEQYF

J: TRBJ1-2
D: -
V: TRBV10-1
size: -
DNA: TGCGCCAGCAGTGTTGGACCTTCTAACTATGGCTACACCTTC
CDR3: CASSVGPSNYGYTF

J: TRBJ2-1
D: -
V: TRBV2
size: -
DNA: TGTGCCAATCGAGCCCAGGGCTCCTACAATGAGCAGTTCTTC
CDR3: CANRAQGSYNEQFF